This T cell receptor beta chain came from a study of blood T cell repertoires in COVID-19. The assay was immunoSEQ multiplex PCR, and TCRdb's table has in-frame clones only and misses some. This sample has roughly 36,000 clones, with over 85% found just once. Germline CDR1 is SGHRS and CDR2 is YFSETQ. Trimming removed 0 bases from V and 9 bases from J; junction bases left unmatched: 2. CDR3 size: 15 residues. The chain links TRBV5-1 to TRBJ2-1; TRBD2 agrees at 14 bases. Sample: peripheral blood. The clonotype originates from a human donor with active COVID-19. The donor label of this sample is uncertain. CDR3 sequence reads: CASSLGLAGGVEQFF. The CDR3 bases are TGCGCCAGCAGCTTGGGACTAGCGGGAGGGGTTGAGCAGTTCTTC.